This record concerns one T cell receptor (beta chain) sequence. This entry comes from a study of STAT5B mutations in CD4+ large granular lymphocyte leukemia. Measured with immunoSEQ multiplex PCR; TCRdb has only the in-frame clones, and not every one. The sample includes 20,000 to 25,000 clones, 65% to 80% of them seen just once. Sequencing input: CD4+ T cells from blood buffy coats. The TCR originated in a human donor in good health.

In DNA, the CDR3 is TGTGCCAGCAGCCCTAGACAGGGTCCCGGGGAGCTGTTTTTT. Translated, it gives CASSPRQGPGELFF. The rearrangement joins TRBV7-6 to TRBJ2-2, with TRBD1 identical over 7 bases. Per the germline V gene, CDR1 is SGHVS and CDR2 is FNYEAQ. V lost 5 bases and J lost 6; bases outside the gene matches: 6. This CDR3 has 14 residues.